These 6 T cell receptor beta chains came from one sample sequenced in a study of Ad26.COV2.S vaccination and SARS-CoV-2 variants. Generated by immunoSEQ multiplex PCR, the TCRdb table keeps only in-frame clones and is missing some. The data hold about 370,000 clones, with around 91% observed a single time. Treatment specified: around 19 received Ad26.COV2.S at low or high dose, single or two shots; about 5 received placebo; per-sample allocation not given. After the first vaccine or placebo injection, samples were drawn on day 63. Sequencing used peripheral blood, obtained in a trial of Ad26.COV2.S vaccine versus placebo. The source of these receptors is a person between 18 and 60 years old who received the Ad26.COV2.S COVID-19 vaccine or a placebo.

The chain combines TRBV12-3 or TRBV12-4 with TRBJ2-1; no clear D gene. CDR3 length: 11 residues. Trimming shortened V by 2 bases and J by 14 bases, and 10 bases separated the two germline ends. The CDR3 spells CASSLTSGEFF. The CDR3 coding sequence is TGTGCCAGCAGTTTAACCAGTGGCGAGTTCTTC.

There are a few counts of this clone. The CDR3 DNA follows: TGTGCCAGCAGCCGCGACAGACCCACCGGGGAGCTGTTTTTT. It encodes CASSRDRPTGELFF. The rearrangement joins TRBV7-2 to TRBJ2-2; a possible D gene is TRBD1 (5 bases). Trimming stripped 5 bases from V and 4 bases from J, with 11 bases between. From germline, CDR1 is SGHTA and CDR2 FQGNSA. This CDR3 spans 14 amino acids.

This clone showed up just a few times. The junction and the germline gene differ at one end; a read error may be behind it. The CDR3 region has the DNA TGTGCCAGCAGGAAGACAGGGTTGCACTTC. This translates into CASRKTGLHF. The chain recombines TRBV28 with TRBJ2-7; 7 nucleotides agree with TRBD1. The CDR3 totals 10 residues. Germline CDR1 MDHEN, CDR2 SYDVKM.

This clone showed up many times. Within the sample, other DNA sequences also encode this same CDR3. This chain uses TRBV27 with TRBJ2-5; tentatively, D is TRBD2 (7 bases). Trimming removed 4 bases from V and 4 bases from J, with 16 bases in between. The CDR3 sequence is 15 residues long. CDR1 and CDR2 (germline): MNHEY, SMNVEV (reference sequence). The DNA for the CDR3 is TGTGCCAGCAGTTCCCCACAGGGAGGGGGAGAGACCCAGTACTTC. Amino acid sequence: CASSSPQGGGETQYF.

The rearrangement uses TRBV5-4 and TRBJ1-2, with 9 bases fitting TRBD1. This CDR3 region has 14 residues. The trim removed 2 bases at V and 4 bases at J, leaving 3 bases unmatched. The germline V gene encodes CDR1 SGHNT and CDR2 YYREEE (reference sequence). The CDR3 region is CASSFLDRGYGYTF. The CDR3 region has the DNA TGTGCCAGCAGCTTCCTGGACAGGGGCTATGGCTACACCTTC.

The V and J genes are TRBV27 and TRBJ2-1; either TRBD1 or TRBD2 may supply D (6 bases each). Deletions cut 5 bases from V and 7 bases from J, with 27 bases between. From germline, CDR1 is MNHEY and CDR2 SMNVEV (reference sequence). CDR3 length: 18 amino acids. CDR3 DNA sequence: TGTGCCAGCAGTGTAGGAGGGGGGCGGTGGAGGTCGGAGAATGAGCAGTTCTTC. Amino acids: CASSVGGGRWRSENEQFF.